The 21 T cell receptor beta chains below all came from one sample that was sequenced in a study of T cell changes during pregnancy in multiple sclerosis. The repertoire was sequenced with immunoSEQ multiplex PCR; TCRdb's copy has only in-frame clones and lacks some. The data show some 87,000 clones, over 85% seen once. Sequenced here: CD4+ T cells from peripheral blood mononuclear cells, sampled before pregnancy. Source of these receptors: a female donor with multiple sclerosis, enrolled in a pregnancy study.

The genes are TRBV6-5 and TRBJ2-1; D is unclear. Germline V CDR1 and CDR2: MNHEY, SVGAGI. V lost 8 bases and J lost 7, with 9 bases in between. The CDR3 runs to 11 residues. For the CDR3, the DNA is TGTGCCAGCCAATGGAGAAATGAGCAGTTCTTC. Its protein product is CASQWRNEQFF.

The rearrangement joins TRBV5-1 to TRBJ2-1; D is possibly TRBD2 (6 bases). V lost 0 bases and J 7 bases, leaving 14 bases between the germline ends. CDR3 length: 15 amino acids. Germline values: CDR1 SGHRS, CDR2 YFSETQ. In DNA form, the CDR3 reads TGCGCCAGCAGCTTGGAGTGGGGGGTTTGGAATGAGCAGTTCTTC. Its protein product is CASSLEWGVWNEQFF. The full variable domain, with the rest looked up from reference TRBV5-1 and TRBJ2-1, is KAGVTQTPRYLIKTRGQQVTLSCSPISGHRSVSWYQQTPGQGLQFLFEYFSETQRNKGNFPGRFSGRQFSNSRSEMNVSTLELGDSALYLCASSLEWGVWNEQFFGPGTRLTVL.

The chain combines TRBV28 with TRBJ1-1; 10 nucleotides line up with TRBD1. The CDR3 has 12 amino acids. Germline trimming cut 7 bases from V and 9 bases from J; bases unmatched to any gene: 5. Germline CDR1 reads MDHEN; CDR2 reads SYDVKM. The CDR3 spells CASTDRGLKAFF. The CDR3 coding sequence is TGTGCCAGCACAGACAGGGGGCTAAAAGCTTTCTTT.

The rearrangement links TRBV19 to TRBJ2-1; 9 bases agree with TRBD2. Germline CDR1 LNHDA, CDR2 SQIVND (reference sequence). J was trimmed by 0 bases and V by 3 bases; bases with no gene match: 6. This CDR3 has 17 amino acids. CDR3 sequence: CASSIRLAGSSYNEQFF. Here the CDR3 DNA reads TGTGCCAGTAGTATTCGGCTAGCGGGAAGCTCCTACAATGAGCAGTTCTTC.

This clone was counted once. CDR3 region: CASSERRDRDAFF. CDR3 bases: TGTGCCAGCAGTGAGAGACGGGACAGGGATGCTTTCTTT. J is TRBJ1-1 and V is TRBV6-1; TRBD1 agrees at 9 bases. CDR1 and CDR2 (germline): MNHNS, SASEGT. Trimming at V came to 3 bases and at J to 11 bases, leaving 7 bases not matched to a gene. The CDR3 has 13 amino acids.

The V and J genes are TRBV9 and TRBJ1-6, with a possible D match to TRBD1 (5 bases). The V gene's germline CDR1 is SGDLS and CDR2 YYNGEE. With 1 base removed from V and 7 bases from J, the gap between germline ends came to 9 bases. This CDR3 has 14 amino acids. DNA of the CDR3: TGTGCCAGCAGCGTACAGGGTGAAAATTCACCCCTCCACTTT. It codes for CASSVQGENSPLHF. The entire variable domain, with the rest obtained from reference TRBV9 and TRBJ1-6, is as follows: DSGVTQTPKHLITATGQRVTLRCSPRSGDLSVYWYQQSLDQGLQFLIQYYNGEERAKGNILERFSAQQFPDLHSELNLSSLELGDSALYFCASSVQGENSPLHFGNGTRLTVT.

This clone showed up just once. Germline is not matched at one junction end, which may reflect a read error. The CDR3 DNA reads as TGTGCCAGCAGTGAAGGCGGGAGGACTAGGCCCATCTTC. Translated: CASSEGGRTRPIF. The chain employs TRBV6-4 and TRBJ2-1; TRBD2 aligns across 8 bases. Germline assignment: CDR1 MRHNA and CDR2 SNTAGT. CDR3 length: 13 residues.

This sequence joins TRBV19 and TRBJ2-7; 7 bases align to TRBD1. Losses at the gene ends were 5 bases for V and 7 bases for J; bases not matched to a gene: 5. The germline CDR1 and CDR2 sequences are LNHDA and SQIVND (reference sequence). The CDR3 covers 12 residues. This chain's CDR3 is CASSFPGGEQYF. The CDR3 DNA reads TGTGCCAGTAGTTTTCCAGGGGGTGAGCAGTACTTC.

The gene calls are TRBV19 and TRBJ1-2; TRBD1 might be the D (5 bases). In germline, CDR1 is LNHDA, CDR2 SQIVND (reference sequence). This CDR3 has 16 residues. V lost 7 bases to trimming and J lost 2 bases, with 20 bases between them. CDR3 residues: CASTQGPPSSNYGYTF. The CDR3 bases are TGTGCCAGTACTCAGGGCCCTCCCAGCTCCAACTATGGCTACACCTTC. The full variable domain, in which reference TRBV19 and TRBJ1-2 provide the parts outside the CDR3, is DGGITQSPKYLFRKEGQNVTLSCEQNLNHDAMYWYRQDPGQGLRLIYYSQIVNDFQKGDIAEGYSVSREKKESFPLTVTSAQKNPTAFYLCASTQGPPSSNYGYTFGSGTRLTVV.

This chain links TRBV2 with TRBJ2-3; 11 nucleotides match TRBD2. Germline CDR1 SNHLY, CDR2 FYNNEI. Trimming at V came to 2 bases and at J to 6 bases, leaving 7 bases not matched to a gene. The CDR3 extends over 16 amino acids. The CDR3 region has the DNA TGTGCCAGCAGTGAAATGACTAGCGGGGCGTTTGATACGCAGTATTTT. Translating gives CASSEMTSGAFDTQYF.

CDR3 coding DNA: TGTGCCAGCAGCGGACCCGGGACTGTTTATAATGAGCAGTTCTTC. This codes for CASSGPGTVYNEQFF. The chain is built from TRBV5-4 and TRBJ2-1; perhaps TRBD2 as D (6 bases). CDR1 is SGHNT, CDR2 YYREEE, per germline (reference sequence). Trimming took 4 bases from V and 7 from J, leaving 18 bases between them. The CDR3 has 15 amino acids.

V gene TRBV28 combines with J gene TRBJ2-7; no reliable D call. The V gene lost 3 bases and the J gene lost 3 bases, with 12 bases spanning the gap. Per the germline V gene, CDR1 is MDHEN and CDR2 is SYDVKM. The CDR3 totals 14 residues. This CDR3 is CASSFGGASYEQYF. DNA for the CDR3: TGTGCCAGCAGTTTCGGCGGAGCCAGCTACGAGCAGTACTTC.

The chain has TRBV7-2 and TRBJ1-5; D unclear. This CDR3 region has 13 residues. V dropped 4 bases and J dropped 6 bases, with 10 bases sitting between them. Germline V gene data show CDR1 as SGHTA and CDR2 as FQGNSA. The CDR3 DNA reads TGTGCCAGCAGCTCCCTTACAACTCAGCCCCAGCATTTT. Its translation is CASSSLTTQPQHF.

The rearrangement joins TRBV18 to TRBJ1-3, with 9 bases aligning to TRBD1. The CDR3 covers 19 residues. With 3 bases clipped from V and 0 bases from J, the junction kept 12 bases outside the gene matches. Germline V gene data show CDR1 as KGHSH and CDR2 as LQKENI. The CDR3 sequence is CASSPRFAGTGSSGNTIYF. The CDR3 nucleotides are TGTGCCAGCTCACCTCGATTCGCCGGGACAGGGAGCTCTGGAAACACCATATATTTT.

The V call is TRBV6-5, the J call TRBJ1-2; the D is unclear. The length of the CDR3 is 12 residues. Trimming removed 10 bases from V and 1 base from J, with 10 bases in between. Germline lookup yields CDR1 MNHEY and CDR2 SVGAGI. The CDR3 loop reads CATTGSNYGYTF. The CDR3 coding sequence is TGTGCCACGACGGGTAGTAACTATGGCTACACCTTC.

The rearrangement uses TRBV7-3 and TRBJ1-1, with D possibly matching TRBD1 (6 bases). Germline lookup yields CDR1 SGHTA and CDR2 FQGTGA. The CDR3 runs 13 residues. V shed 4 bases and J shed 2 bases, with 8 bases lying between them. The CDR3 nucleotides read TGTGCCAGCAGCTACAGGGAAAACACTGAAGCTTTCTTT. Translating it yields CASSYRENTEAFF.

The CDR3 region is CASSASQRGGYGYTF. The CDR3 DNA reads TGTGCCAGCAGCGCTTCACAGCGTGGAGGATATGGCTACACCTTC. The chain uses TRBV9 and TRBJ1-2; D ambiguous. Germline V CDR1 and CDR2: SGDLS, YYNGEE. V was cut by 3 bases and J by 5 bases, with 17 bases left in between. The CDR3 runs 15 residues.

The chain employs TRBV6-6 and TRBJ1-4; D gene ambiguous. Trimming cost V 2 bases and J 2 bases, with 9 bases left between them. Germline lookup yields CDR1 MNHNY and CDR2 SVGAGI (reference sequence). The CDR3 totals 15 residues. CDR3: CASSYSGATNEKLFF. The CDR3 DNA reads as TGTGCCAGCAGTTACAGTGGAGCGACTAATGAAAAACTGTTTTTT.

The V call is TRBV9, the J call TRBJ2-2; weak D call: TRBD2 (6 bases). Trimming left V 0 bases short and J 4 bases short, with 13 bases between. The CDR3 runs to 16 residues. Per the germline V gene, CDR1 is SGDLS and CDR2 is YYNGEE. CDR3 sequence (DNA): TGTGCCAGCAGCGTAGGGGCAGGGACTCTCACCGGGGAGCTGTTTTTT. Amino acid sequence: CASSVGAGTLTGELFF.

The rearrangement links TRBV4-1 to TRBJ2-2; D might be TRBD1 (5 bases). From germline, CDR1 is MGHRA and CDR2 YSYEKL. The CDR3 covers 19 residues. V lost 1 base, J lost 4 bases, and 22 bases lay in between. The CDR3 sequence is CASSQAKGKEPATTGELFF. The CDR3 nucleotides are TGCGCCAGCAGCCAAGCAAAGGGGAAGGAGCCGGCTACCACCGGGGAGCTGTTTTTT.

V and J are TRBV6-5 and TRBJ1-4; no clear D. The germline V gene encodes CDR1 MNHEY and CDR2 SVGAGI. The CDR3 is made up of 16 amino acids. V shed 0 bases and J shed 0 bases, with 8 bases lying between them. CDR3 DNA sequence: TGTGCCAGCAGTTACTCATACAGTGCAACTAATGAAAAACTGTTTTTT. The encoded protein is CASSYSYSATNEKLFF.